Sequencing of this T cell receptor (beta chain) was carried out in a study of T cells in Graves' hyperthyroidism and ophthalmopathy. The V gene's germline CDR1 is MNHNS and CDR2 SASEGT. The CDR3 spans 14 residues. V lost 6 bases, J lost 0 bases, and 12 bases lay in between. RNA transcripts were the template for amplifying TCR beta CDR3 regions. The HTBI set primed first-round TCR CDR3 RT-PCR. TCRdb independently ran MiXCR on the multiplex PCR reads; one entry per CDR3 protein. Of some 510,000 distinct CDR3 sequences in the sample, around 20% were seen once. This clonotype was seen at least ten times. Hyperthyroidism of Graves' type that showed no ophthalmopathy progression within 18 months was stable. Diagnosing involved the use of clinical symptoms, serum thyroxine and TRAb, thyroid ultrasound and orbital computed tomography. The source of the PBMCs was roughly 10 ml of fresh peripheral blood.

The rearrangement joins TRBV6-1 to TRBJ2-7, with D possibly matching TRBD2 (5 bases). The specimen sequenced was blood. The receptor was isolated from a young man with Graves' hyperthyroidism. This CDR3 is CASRLDLGSYEQYF. The CDR3, as DNA: TGTGCCAGCAGACTGGACTTGGGCTCCTACGAGCAGTACTTC.